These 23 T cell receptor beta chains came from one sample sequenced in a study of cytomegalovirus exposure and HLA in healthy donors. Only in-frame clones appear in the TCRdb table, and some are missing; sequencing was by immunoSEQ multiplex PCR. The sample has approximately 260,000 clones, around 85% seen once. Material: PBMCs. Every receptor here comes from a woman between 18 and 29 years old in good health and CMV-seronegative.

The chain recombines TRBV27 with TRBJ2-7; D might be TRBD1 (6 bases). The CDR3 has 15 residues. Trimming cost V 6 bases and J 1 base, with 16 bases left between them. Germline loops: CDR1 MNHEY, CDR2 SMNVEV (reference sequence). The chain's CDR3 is CASSRTPGQSYEQYF. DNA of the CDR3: TGTGCCAGCAGCCGGACTCCGGGACAATCCTACGAGCAGTACTTC.

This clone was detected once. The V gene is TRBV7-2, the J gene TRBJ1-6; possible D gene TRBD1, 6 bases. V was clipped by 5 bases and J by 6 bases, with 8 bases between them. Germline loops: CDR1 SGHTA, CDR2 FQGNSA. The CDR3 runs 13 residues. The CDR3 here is CASSQDSNSPLHF. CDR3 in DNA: TGTGCCAGCAGCCAGGACAGTAATTCACCCCTCCACTTT.

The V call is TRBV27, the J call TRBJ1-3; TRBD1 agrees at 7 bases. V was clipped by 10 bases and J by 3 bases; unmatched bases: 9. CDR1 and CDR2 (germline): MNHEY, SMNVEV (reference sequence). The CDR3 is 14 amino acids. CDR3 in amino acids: CATSTGRYGNTIYF. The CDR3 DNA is TGTGCCACCTCGACAGGGAGGTATGGAAACACCATATATTTT.

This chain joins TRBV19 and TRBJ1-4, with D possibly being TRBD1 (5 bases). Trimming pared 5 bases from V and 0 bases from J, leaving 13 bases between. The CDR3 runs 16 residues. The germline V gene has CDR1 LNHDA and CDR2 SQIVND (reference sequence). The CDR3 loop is CASSWGIVATNEKLFF. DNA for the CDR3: TGTGCCAGTAGTTGGGGCATCGTGGCAACTAATGAAAAACTGTTTTTT.

CDR3 sequence: CASSSPGDNQPQHF. In DNA, the CDR3 is TGTGCCAGCAGTTCCCCGGGGGACAATCAGCCCCAGCATTTT. The rearrangement links TRBV28 to TRBJ1-5, with TRBD1 as a possible D gene (5 bases). V was cut by 4 bases and J by 3 bases, with 10 bases left in between. Germline V gene lookup returns CDR1 MDHEN and CDR2 SYDVKM. The CDR3 runs 14 residues.

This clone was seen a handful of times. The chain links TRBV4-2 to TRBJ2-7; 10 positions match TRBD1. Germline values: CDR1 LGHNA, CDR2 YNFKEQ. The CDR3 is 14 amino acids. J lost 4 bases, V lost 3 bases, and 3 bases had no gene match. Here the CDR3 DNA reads TGTGCCAGCAGCCATCCGGACAGGGGGTACGAGCAGTACTTC. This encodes CASSHPDRGYEQYF.

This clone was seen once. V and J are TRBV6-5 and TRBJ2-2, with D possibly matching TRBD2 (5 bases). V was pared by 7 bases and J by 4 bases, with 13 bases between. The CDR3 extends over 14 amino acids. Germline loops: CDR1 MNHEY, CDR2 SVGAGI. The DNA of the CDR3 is TGTGCCAGCACCGCGAGGGTCATCACCGGGGAGCTGTTTTTT. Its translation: CASTARVITGELFF.

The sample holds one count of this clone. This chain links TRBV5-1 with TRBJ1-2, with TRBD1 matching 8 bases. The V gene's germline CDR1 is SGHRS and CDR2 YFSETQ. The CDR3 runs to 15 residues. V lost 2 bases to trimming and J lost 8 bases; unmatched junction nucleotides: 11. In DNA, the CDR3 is TGCGCCAGCAGCTTCGGGACAGGCAAAGGATGGGGCTACACCTTC. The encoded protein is CASSFGTGKGWGYTF.

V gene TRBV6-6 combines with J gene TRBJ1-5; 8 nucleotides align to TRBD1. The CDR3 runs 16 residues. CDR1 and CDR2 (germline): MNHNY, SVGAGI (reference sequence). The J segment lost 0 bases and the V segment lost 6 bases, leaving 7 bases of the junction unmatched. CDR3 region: CASSRTGGNSNQPQHF. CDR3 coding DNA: TGTGCCAGCAGCCGTACAGGGGGAAATAGCAATCAGCCCCAGCATTTT.

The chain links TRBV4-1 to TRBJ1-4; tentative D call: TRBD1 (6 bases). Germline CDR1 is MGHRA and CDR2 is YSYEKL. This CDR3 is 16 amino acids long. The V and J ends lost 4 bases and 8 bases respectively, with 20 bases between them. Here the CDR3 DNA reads TGCGCCAGCAGCCCCCACTCCCGGACAGAGGGGGAAAAACTGTTTTTT. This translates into CASSPHSRTEGEKLFF.

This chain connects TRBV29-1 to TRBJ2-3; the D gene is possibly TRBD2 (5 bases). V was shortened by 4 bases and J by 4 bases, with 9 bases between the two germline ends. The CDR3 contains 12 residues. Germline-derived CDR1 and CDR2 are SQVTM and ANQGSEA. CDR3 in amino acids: CSVAEDPDTQYF. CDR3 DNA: TGCAGCGTTGCGGAGGACCCAGATACGCAGTATTTT.

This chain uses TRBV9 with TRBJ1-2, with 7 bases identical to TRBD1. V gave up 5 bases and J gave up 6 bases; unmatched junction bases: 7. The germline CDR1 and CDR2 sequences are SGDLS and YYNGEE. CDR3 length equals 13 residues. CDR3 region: CASRAGTADGYTF. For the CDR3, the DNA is TGTGCCAGCAGAGCCGGGACAGCCGATGGCTACACCTTC.

The DNA for the CDR3 is TGTGCCAGCACTCCCGGAGGAGAGACCCAGTACTTC. Translation: CASTPGGETQYF. The rearrangement links TRBV6-6 to TRBJ2-5; maybe TRBD2 (5 bases). The CDR3 runs 12 residues. Germline CDR1 reads MNHNY; CDR2 reads SVGAGI (reference sequence). Trimming cost V 7 bases and J 4 bases, with 10 bases left between them.

The CDR3 here is CASFDRATGELFF. In DNA form, the CDR3 reads TGTGCCAGTTTCGACAGGGCCACCGGGGAGCTGTTTTTT. The J gene is TRBJ2-2, the V gene TRBV19; 7 bases are a match to TRBD1. This CDR3 region has 13 residues. V lost 8 bases, J lost 4 bases, and 4 bases stayed unmatched. Germline V gives CDR1 LNHDA, CDR2 SQIVND (reference sequence). The whole variable domain, filled in from reference TRBV19 and TRBJ2-2, reads DGGITQSPKYLFRKEGQNVTLSCEQNLNHDAMYWYRQDPGQGLRLIYYSQIVNDFQKGDIAEGYSVSREKKESFPLTVTSAQKNPTAFYLCASFDRATGELFFGEGSRLTVL.

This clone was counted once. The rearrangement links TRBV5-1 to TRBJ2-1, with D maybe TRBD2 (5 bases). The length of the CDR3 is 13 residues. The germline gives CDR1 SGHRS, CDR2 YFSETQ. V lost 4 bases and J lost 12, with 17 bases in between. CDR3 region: CASSVKQLVRQFF. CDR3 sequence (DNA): TGCGCCAGCAGCGTCAAACAACTAGTACGGCAGTTCTTC.

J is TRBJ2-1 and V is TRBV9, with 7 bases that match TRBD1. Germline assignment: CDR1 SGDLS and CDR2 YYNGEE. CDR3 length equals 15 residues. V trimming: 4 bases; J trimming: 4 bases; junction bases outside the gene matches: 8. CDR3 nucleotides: TGTGCCAGCAGCTTTCGGGACAGCAAATACAATGAGCAGTTCTTC. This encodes CASSFRDSKYNEQFF.

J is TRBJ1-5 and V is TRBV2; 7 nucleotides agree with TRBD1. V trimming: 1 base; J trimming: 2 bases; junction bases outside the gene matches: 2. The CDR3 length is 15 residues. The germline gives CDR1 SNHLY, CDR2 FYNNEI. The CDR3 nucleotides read TGTGCCAGCAGTGAAGTCACAGGGGGCAATCAGCCCCAGCATTTT. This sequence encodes CASSEVTGGNQPQHF.

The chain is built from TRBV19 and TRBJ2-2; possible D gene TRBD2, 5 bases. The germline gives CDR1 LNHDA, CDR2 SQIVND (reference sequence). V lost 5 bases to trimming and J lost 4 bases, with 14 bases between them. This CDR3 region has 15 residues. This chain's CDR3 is CASSHPGSVTGELFF. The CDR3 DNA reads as TGTGCCAGTAGTCATCCGGGGTCGGTCACCGGGGAGCTGTTTTTT.

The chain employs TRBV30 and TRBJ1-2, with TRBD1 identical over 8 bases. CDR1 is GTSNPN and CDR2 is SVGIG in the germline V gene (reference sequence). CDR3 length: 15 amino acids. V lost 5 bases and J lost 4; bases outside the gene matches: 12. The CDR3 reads CAWFPGQVPFYGYTF. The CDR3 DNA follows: TGTGCCTGGTTCCCGGGACAGGTACCCTTCTATGGCTACACCTTC. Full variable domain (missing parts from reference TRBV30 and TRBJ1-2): SQTIHQWPATLVQPVGSPLSLECTVEGTSNPNLYWYRQAAGRGLQLLFYSVGIGQISSEVPQNLSASRPQDRQFILSSKKLLLSDSGFYLCAWFPGQVPFYGYTFGSGTRLTVV.

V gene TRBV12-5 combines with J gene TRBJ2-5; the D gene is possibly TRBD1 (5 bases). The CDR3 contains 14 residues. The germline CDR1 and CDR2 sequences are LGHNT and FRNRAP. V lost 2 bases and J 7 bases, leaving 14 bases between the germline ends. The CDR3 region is CASGLLQASGTQYF. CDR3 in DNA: TGTGCTAGTGGTTTGTTACAGGCGTCCGGGACCCAGTACTTC.

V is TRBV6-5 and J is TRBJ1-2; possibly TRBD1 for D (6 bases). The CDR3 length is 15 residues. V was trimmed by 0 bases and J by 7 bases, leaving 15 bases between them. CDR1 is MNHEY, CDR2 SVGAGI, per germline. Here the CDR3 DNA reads TGTGCCAGCAGTTACTCGGGTTTTGGGGGCCTTGGCTACACCTTC. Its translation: CASSYSGFGGLGYTF.

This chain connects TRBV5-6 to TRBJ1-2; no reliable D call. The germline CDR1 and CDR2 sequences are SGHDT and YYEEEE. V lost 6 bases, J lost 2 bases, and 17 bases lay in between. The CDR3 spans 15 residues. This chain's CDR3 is CASTRRLLRNYGYTF. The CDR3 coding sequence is TGTGCCAGCACCCGGCGGCTTCTTAGAAACTATGGCTACACCTTC. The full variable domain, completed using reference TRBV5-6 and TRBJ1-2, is DAGVTQSPTHLIKTRGQQVTLRCSPKSGHDTVSWYQQALGQGPQFIFQYYEEEERQRGNFPDRFSGHQFPNYSSELNVNALLLGDSALYLCASTRRLLRNYGYTFGSGTRLTVV.

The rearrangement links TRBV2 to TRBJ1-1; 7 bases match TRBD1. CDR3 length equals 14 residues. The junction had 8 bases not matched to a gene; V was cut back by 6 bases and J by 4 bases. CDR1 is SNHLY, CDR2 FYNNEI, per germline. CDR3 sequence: CASRGPTGATEAFF. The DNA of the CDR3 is TGTGCCAGCAGAGGACCTACAGGGGCCACTGAAGCTTTCTTT.